This T cell receptor (beta chain) was profiled in a study of beta chain features in type 1 diabetes. Overall study context: All samples yielded over 95,000,000 examined sorted cells.

The investigators reverse transcribed all of the isolated RNA, so they sequenced expressed TCRB transcripts. The protocol was immunoSEQ multiplex PCR, while the TCRdb copy is restricted to in-frame clones and leaves out a portion. The profile shows 300,000 to 350,000 clones, 8% of them singletons. Study-wide results and caveats: A closer apparent resemblance between naive, central memory and Treg TCRB repertoires was seen in patients than in healthy donors.

Germline CDR1 reads SGDLS; CDR2 reads YYNGEE. V was pared by 2 bases and J by 7 bases, with 10 bases of the junction left unmatched. There are 15 residues in the CDR3. A word on this clone: The antigen is not known.

This rearrangement joins TRBV9 to TRBJ2-5; 8 nucleotides match TRBD1. Sequencing was done on a sample of central memory CD4+ T cells from blood. The clonotype comes from a woman younger than 35 in good health. The chain's CDR3 is CASSVGTGGAGTQYF. The CDR3 DNA is TGTGCCAGCAGCGTTGGGACAGGTGGGGCGGGGACCCAGTACTTC.